These T cell receptor beta chains were read from a single sample in a study of T cells after yellow fever vaccination. TCRdb ran MiXCR on the 5' RACE reads and lists one entry per CDR3 protein. There are 500,000 to 650,000 distinct CDR3 sequences in the sample; around 16% occur only once, and about 18% lies in the top ten. Specimen: PBMCs, collected 5 to 6 days after the first yellow fever vaccination. Every receptor here comes from a man younger than 30 who received the YFV17D yellow fever vaccine. Each CDR3 is given with its conserved first and last residue. The order of the fields is D gene, clone size, V gene, CDR3 length, J gene, CDR3 DNA, CDR3 protein. D genes are given only for firm matches. The listing skips clone size in some rows; elsewhere it reads once, few, many or a size class.

NA	few	TRBV9	15	TRBJ2-3	TGTGCCAGCAGCGTAGGGGCAGCCCACACAGATACGCAGTATTTT	CASSVGAAHTDTQYF
NA	NA	TRBV27	15	TRBJ1-6	TGTGCCAGCAGTCCGTCAGTCAGGGGAGGTTCACCCCTCCACTTT	CASSPSVRGGSPLHF
TRBD1	NA	TRBV4-3	16	TRBJ2-7	TGCGCCAGCAGCCTTAGTCCGGGACAGGGGCCCTACGAGCAGTACTTC	CASSLSPGQGPYEQYF
NA	NA	TRBV7-2	15	TRBJ1-2	TGTGCCAGCAGCTCCTCTAGGCAGCTAGACTATGGCTACACCTTC	CASSSSRQLDYGYTF
NA	few	TRBV5-1	14	TRBJ2-1	TGCGCCACCTCGTCCGGGACCCAGAACAATGAGCAGTTCTTC	CATSSGTQNNEQFF
NA	many	TRBV12-3/TRBV12-4	14	TRBJ1-6	TGTGCCAGCAGTTTTCAGGAGGGCAATTCACCCCTCCACTTT	CASSFQEGNSPLHF
NA	NA	TRBV7-9	14	TRBJ1-2	TGTGCCAGCAGCTTAAACTACGGGGGAATTGGCTACACCTTC	CASSLNYGGIGYTF
NA	few	TRBV6-1	14	TRBJ1-5	TGTGCCAGCAGTGCCGCGGGACACCGACAGCCCCAGCATTTT	CASSAAGHRQPQHF
NA	NA	TRBV12-3/TRBV12-4	15	TRBJ1-6	TGTGCCAGCAGTTTAGAGAGGGGGACCTATTCACCCCTCCACTTT	CASSLERGTYSPLHF
NA	NA	TRBV7-9	14	TRBJ2-1	TGTGCCGGAGCCCCGACAGGCTCCTACAATGAGCAGTTCTTC	CAGAPTGSYNEQFF
TRBD2	few	TRBV6-1	14	TRBJ2-2	TGTGCCAGCAGCAGCGGGGTCGACACCGGGGAGCTGTTTTTT	CASSSGVDTGELFF
TRBD2	NA	TRBV20-1	16	TRBJ2-3	TGCAGTGCTGCTCGGTGGGTGGCGGGGGAGGCAGATACGCAGTATTTT	CSAARWVAGEADTQYF
NA	few	TRBV5-5	12	TRBJ2-5	TGTGCCAGCAGCAACCTAGGAGAGACCCAGTACTTC	CASSNLGETQYF
TRBD2	few	TRBV27	16	TRBJ2-3	TGTGCCAGCAGTCACACTCTCGCGGGGGTTAGAGATACGCAGTATTTT	CASSHTLAGVRDTQYF
NA	NA	TRBV25-1	17	TRBJ1-5	TGTGCCAGCAGTTTTTTTAAAGGGCAGAGAGGACTTCAGCCCCAGCATTTT	CASSFFKGQRGLQPQHF
NA	NA	TRBV9	18	TRBJ2-3	TGTGCCAGCAGCGTAGAGGCGGGCTGGTCAGGTCGCACAGATACGCAGTATTTT	CASSVEAGWSGRTDTQYF
TRBD1	NA	TRBV28	15	TRBJ2-1	TGTGCCAGCAGTCCCTGGACAGGCTCCTACAATGAGCAGTTCTTC	CASSPWTGSYNEQFF
NA	NA	TRBV5-1	15	TRBJ1-2	TGCGCCAGCAGCTTAGATGGGAGACCCGGCGATGGCTACACCTTC	CASSLDGRPGDGYTF
TRBD1	many	TRBV10-3	13	TRBJ2-5	TGTGCCATCAGTGAGCGACAGGGGCAGACCCAGTACTTC	CAISERQGQTQYF
TRBD1	NA	TRBV5-5	15	TRBJ1-2	TGTGCCAGCAGCTTGGCGCAGGGGGCCGGCTATGGCTACACCTTC	CASSLAQGAGYGYTF
TRBD1	once	TRBV7-2	16	TRBJ2-1	TGTGCCAGCAGCTTACGGAGACAGGGTGCGTGGGGTGAGCAGTTCTTC	CASSLRRQGAWGEQFF
NA	NA	TRBV6-2/TRBV6-3	14	TRBJ2-5	TGTGCCAGCAGTGTGGCAGGGGCTAGCGAGACCCAGTACTTC	CASSVAGASETQYF
TRBD2	NA	TRBV5-1	18	TRBJ2-1	TGCGCCAGCAGCCACAGATTGAACGCGGGGGTGCCGTACAATGAGCAGTTCTTC	CASSHRLNAGVPYNEQFF
TRBD2	NA	TRBV28	13	TRBJ2-3	TGTGCCACAAGCGGGGGAGGCACAGATACGCAGTATTTT	CATSGGGTDTQYF
NA	few	TRBV28	15	TRBJ2-5	TGTGCCAGCAGTTTATCGGCCAGGGGAAGAGAGACCCAGTACTTC	CASSLSARGRETQYF
TRBD2	few	TRBV6-2/TRBV6-3	15	TRBJ2-5	TGTGCCAGCAGTTACGGGCGGGGGATAAAAGAGACCCAGTACTTC	CASSYGRGIKETQYF
TRBD2	few	TRBV4-1	18	TRBJ2-1	TGCGCCAGCAGCCAAGATCCAGCGGGGGGGCCTCATAGTAATGAGCAGTTCTTC	CASSQDPAGGPHSNEQFF
NA	NA	TRBV4-2	17	TRBJ1-1	TGTGCCAGCAGCCAAGATGGGTTAGGGTCCGGGAACACTGAAGCTTTCTTT	CASSQDGLGSGNTEAFF
NA	NA	TRBV6-5	13	TRBJ1-1	TGTGCCAGCAGTTTCAGGGTACGGACTGAAGCTTTCTTT	CASSFRVRTEAFF
TRBD1	NA	TRBV27	16	TRBJ2-1	TGTGCCAGCAGCCTTACTACCGGGACAGGGGGGAATGAGCAGTTCTTC	CASSLTTGTGGNEQFF
NA	NA	TRBV5-6	16	TRBJ2-5	TGTGCCAGCAGCTTAAATACACCGGGACCCTACGGGACCCAGTACTTC	CASSLNTPGPYGTQYF
TRBD1	few	TRBV5-1	15	TRBJ2-7	TGCGCCAGCCGGCTAAATACAGGGGGGTCCTACGAGCAGTACTTC	CASRLNTGGSYEQYF
NA	few	TRBV20-1	13	TRBJ1-5	TGCAGTGCTAGAGGGGGGTGGAATCAGCCCCAGCATTTT	CSARGGWNQPQHF
NA	few	TRBV6-5	15	TRBJ2-6	TGTGCCAGCAGTTACAGGCCTAGAGGGGCCAACGTCCTGACTTTC	CASSYRPRGANVLTF
NA	NA	TRBV18	16	TRBJ1-1	TGTGCCAGCTCACCAGTGGGGGCGACGGACGACACTGAAGCTTTCTTT	CASSPVGATDDTEAFF
NA	NA	TRBV12-3/TRBV12-4	13	TRBJ2-3	TGTGCCAGCAGTATGACTGCGATCGATACGCAGTATTTT	CASSMTAIDTQYF
TRBD1	few	TRBV5-1	15	TRBJ2-5	TGCGCCAGCAGCCCGACAGGGTTTGACCTGGAGACCCAGTACTTC	CASSPTGFDLETQYF
TRBD1	many	TRBV7-2	17	TRBJ1-2	TGTGCCAGCAGCCCGACGCCAGGGGGCGATCCGCACTATGGCTACACCTTC	CASSPTPGGDPHYGYTF
TRBD1	NA	TRBV10-3	16	TRBJ2-1	TGTGCCATCAGTGCTGGGACAGGGCACTCCTACAATGAGCAGTTCTTC	CAISAGTGHSYNEQFF
TRBD2	NA	TRBV6-1	17	TRBJ2-4	TGTGCCAGCAGTCCCGGACTAGCGGGGGGGTACACGAACATTCAGTACTTC	CASSPGLAGGYTNIQYF
NA	few	TRBV10-3	17	TRBJ2-3	TGTGCCATCAGTGAGTCATTGGGTACCACTAGCACAGATACGCAGTATTTT	CAISESLGTTSTDTQYF
TRBD1	NA	TRBV27	14	TRBJ2-7	TGTGCCAGCAGCCCGACAGGGGCTTACTACGAGCAGTACTTC	CASSPTGAYYEQYF
NA	many	TRBV5-1	14	TRBJ2-6	TGCGCCAGCAGCTCTAGCTCTGGGGCCAACGTCCTGACTTTC	CASSSSSGANVLTF
TRBD2	few	TRBV6-4	16	TRBJ2-2	TGTGCCAGCAGTGACTTTAGCGGGGCCGACACCGGGGAGCTGTTTTTT	CASSDFSGADTGELFF
NA	NA	TRBV20-1	12	TRBJ2-7	TGCAGTGCTAGCGGACTTCACTACGAGCAGTACTTC	CSASGLHYEQYF
NA	few	TRBV6-5	13	TRBJ2-5	TGTGCCAGCAGTCAGGGACTCGCGACGCCGCAGTACTTC	CASSQGLATPQYF
NA	NA	TRBV11-2	14	TRBJ2-7	TGTGCCAGCAGCTTGGCACGGTATCCCAACGAGCAGTACTTC	CASSLARYPNEQYF
TRBD1	few	TRBV6-5	12	TRBJ1-2	TGTGCCGGAAGGGACAGCACCTATGGCTACACCTTC	CAGRDSTYGYTF
NA	NA	TRBV4-3	16	TRBJ2-1	TGCGCCAGCAGCCAAGATCTGGGGGCTCCTAGGGATGAGCAGTTCTTC	CASSQDLGAPRDEQFF
TRBD2	few	TRBV7-8	15	TRBJ2-5	TGTGCCAGCAGCCCCCGCCTAGCGGGATTGGTGACCCAGTACTTC	CASSPRLAGLVTQYF
NA	NA	TRBV29-1	14	TRBJ2-2	TGCAGCGTTGCCAGCATCGTGAACACCGGGGAGCTGTTTTTT	CSVASIVNTGELFF
NA	few	TRBV5-1	16	TRBJ2-7	TGCGCCAGCAGCTTGGGGGGCTTCTCTAACTCCTACGAGCAGTACTTC	CASSLGGFSNSYEQYF
NA	NA	TRBV28	11	TRBJ1-1	TGTGCCAGCAGCCGCGGGAGAGAAGCTTTCTTT	CASSRGREAFF
TRBD1	NA	TRBV5-1	16	TRBJ2-7	TGCGCCAGCCAGGGGGATACAGGGTCCCCCTACTACGAGCAGTACTTC	CASQGDTGSPYYEQYF
TRBD1	few	TRBV5-1	17	TRBJ2-3	TGCGCCAGCACCCCATCGACAGGGAACCCCCTCACAGATACGCAGTATTTT	CASTPSTGNPLTDTQYF